This T cell receptor (beta chain) was observed in a study of blood T cell repertoires in COVID-19. This CDR3 has 15 amino acids. Germline CDR1 reads LNHDA; CDR2 reads SQIVND (reference sequence). V lost 6 bases and J lost 9; bases outside the gene matches: 8. Sequencing was performed with immunoSEQ multiplex PCR; in TCRdb, only in-frame clones are kept and a portion is missing. The sample contains 490,000 or so clones, about 85% of which appear only once. Source material: PBMCs or T cells enriched from blood (not recorded which). This receptor was taken from an older woman who had recovered from COVID-19. This chain links TRBV19 with TRBJ1-6; TRBD1 matches 10 bases. CDR3 coding DNA: TGTGCCAGTAGCACTACGGGACAGGGGACTTCACCCCTCCACTTT. Its translation: CASSTTGQGTSPLHF.